These T cell receptor beta chains were read from a single sample in a study of post-analysis software for immune sequencing data. TCRdb redid the calling of the PCR reads with MiXCR, one entry per CDR3 protein. The sample lists about 760,000 distinct CDR3 sequences; approximately 30% were seen once. The sample comprised blood. The receptors derive from a girl between 5 and 17 years old with multiple sclerosis. Each CDR3 is given with its conserved first and last residue. A D gene is named only where the DNA matches it firmly. Size tells how often a clone was seen (once, few, many) or the class of an expanded clone, and some rows leave it out.

>TRBJ2-3|TRBV29-1|TRBD1|many
TGCAGCGTGTCGGGACAGGGGGCAGATACGCAGTATTTT
CSVSGQGADTQYF
>TRBJ1-1|TRBV7-9|.|few
TGTGCCAGCAGCAAGACTCCCACTGAAGCTTTCTTT
CASSKTPTEAFF
>TRBJ2-1|TRBV29-1|.|many
TGCAGCGCCCCCTCACCCAATGAGCAGTTCTTC
CSAPSPNEQFF
>TRBJ2-5|TRBV7-2|.|.
TGTGCCAGCAGCTTTGTAGGTGGATCCAGGGGTGAGACCCAGTACTTC
CASSFVGGSRGETQYF
>TRBJ1-5|TRBV20-1|TRBD1|.
TGCAGTGCTGACCCAGGGGGTAGCAATCAGCCCCAGCATTTT
CSADPGGSNQPQHF
>TRBJ2-7|TRBV9|.|few
TGTGCCAGCAGCGTAGTGGGGTCCCACGAGCAGTACTTC
CASSVVGSHEQYF
>TRBJ1-2|TRBV6-5|.|.
TGTGCCAGCAGTGCGGACAGCAACTATGGCTACACCTTC
CASSADSNYGYTF
>TRBJ2-7|TRBV20-1|TRBD2|.
TGCAGTGCTAAGGGACTAGCGACCTACAATGAGCAGTACTTC
CSAKGLATYNEQYF
>TRBJ2-4|TRBV5-1|.|.
TGCGCCAGCAGCTTAGACAGTCCCAAAAACATTCAGTACTTC
CASSLDSPKNIQYF
>TRBJ1-3|TRBV18|TRBD1|.
TGTGCCAGCTCACAACTACAGGGGGCCACACACTCTGGAAACACCATATATTTT
CASSQLQGATHSGNTIYF
>TRBJ2-7|TRBV4-2|TRBD2|few
TGTGCCAGCAGCCAAGCACTAGCGGGGGGGCATAGGGCGAGCGAGCAGTACTTC
CASSQALAGGHRASEQYF
>TRBJ2-3|TRBV28|TRBD2|.
TGTGCCAGCAGTTTAGGGACTAGGGGCCCAGATACGCAGTATTTT
CASSLGTRGPDTQYF
>TRBJ1-1|TRBV5-1|TRBD1|few
TGCGCCAGCAGCTACAGACAGGGGGCCGGGGAAGCTTTCTTT
CASSYRQGAGEAFF
>TRBJ2-5|TRBV5-5|.|few
TGTGCCAGCAGCTTGGTACCGGGAAGAGGGGGGCAAGAGACCCAGTACTTC
CASSLVPGRGGQETQYF
>TRBJ2-7|TRBV20-1|TRBD1|few
TGCAGTGCCAATCGGGACAGCTCCTACGAGCAGTACTTC
CSANRDSSYEQYF
>TRBJ2-1|TRBV11-2|TRBD2|.
TGTGCCAGCAGCTTTGGACTAGCCAACAATGAGCAGTTCTTC
CASSFGLANNEQFF
>TRBJ2-7|TRBV20-1|.|.
TGCAGTGCTAGAGACCTGGGGCGGAGCTCCTACGAGCAGTACTTC
CSARDLGRSSYEQYF
>TRBJ2-7|TRBV27|TRBD1|many
TGTGCCAGCAGTGGACAGGGTGCCTACGAGCAGTACTTC
CASSGQGAYEQYF
>TRBJ2-4|TRBV24-1|TRBD1|.
TGTGCCACCAGTGATTTATCGACAGGGAAAAACATTCAGTACTTC
CATSDLSTGKNIQYF
>TRBJ2-7|TRBV24-1|.|.
TGTGCCACCAGTGGACCCGACACCATGGGAACCTACGAGCAGTACTTC
CATSGPDTMGTYEQYF
>TRBJ2-3|TRBV9|TRBD1|few
TGTGCCAGCAGCCCAGGGACAGGTTTTAGCACAGATACGCAGTATTTT
CASSPGTGFSTDTQYF
>TRBJ2-5|TRBV20-1|TRBD2|.
TGCAGCGGAGCGGGGGCTGGAGAGACCCAGTACTTC
CSGAGAGETQYF
>TRBJ1-5|TRBV20-1|.|.
TGCAGTGCTGCCCTCGGGGCCAAATGGGAGCCCCAGCATTTT
CSAALGAKWEPQHF
>TRBJ2-5|TRBV5-5|TRBD1|few
TGTGCCAGCAGCTCCTCGACAGGGGCGGAGACCCAGTACTTC
CASSSSTGAETQYF
>TRBJ1-2|TRBV2|TRBD1|.
TGTGCCAGCAGCGTCACAGGGGGAGAAGACTATGGCTACACCTTC
CASSVTGGEDYGYTF
>TRBJ2-1|TRBV14|TRBD2|few
TGTGCCAGCAGCCAACGGACTAGCGGGGCTCGTAGGCAGTTCTTC
CASSQRTSGARRQFF
>TRBJ2-7|TRBV28|TRBD1|once
TGTGCCAGCAGGTTAGAAACAGGGGGATCCTACGAGCAGTACTTC
CASRLETGGSYEQYF
>TRBJ2-1|TRBV27|TRBD2|.
TGTGCCAGCAGCCCATGGACTAGTATAAGGAATGAGCAGTTCTTC
CASSPWTSIRNEQFF
>TRBJ2-5|TRBV20-1|.|once
TGCAGTGCTAGAACACCGGGTCCAGGTGAGCAGTACTTC
CSARTPGPGEQYF
>TRBJ2-7|TRBV20-1|TRBD2|few
TGCAGTGCTAGAGACCGCGGGAGTGTCGGCGAGCAGTACTTC
CSARDRGSVGEQYF
>TRBJ1-4|TRBV29-1|.|.
TGCAGCGTTGGGCGAGGGGTCTTAGATGAAAAACTGTTTTTT
CSVGRGVLDEKLFF
>TRBJ2-5|TRBV6-6|TRBD2|.
TGTGCCGCCGACAGCGGGAGGGTCCAAGAGACCCAGTACTTC
CAADSGRVQETQYF
>TRBJ2-1|TRBV14|.|few
TGTGCCAGCACCGACCGGGGCAACCGGCAGTTCTTC
CASTDRGNRQFF
>TRBJ1-6|TRBV9|TRBD1|.
TGTGCCAGCAGCGTAGCCCAGGGGGGCAATTCACCCCTCCACTTT
CASSVAQGGNSPLHF
>TRBJ2-3|TRBV10-3|TRBD2|.
TGTGCCATCAGTGGGGGAGGACTAGGCAGCACAGATACGCAGTATTTT
CAISGGGLGSTDTQYF
>TRBJ1-2|TRBV7-9|.|.
TGTGCCGGCAGCCCGGGCAGAGGCTACACCTTC
CAGSPGRGYTF
>TRBJ2-7|TRBV7-8|TRBD1|.
TGTGCCAGCAGCTCTTGGGACAGGGAAAGGACCTACGAGCAGTACTTC
CASSSWDRERTYEQYF
>TRBJ2-5|TRBV7-2|.|.
TGTGCCAGCAGCTTAAGTCTTGGGAACTACGGGCAGTACTTC
CASSLSLGNYGQYF
>TRBJ2-1|TRBV29-1|TRBD1|few
TGCAGCGTTCAACACCGGACAGGGGGCCATGAGCAGTTCTTC
CSVQHRTGGHEQFF
>TRBJ2-7|TRBV7-2|.|few
TGTGCCAGCAGCTTGGGGGCCTCGCAGTACGAGCAGTACTTC
CASSLGASQYEQYF
>TRBJ2-1|TRBV2|.|few
TGTGCCAGCAGGGGGTGGACCACTAACAATGAGCAGTTCTTC
CASRGWTTNNEQFF
>TRBJ2-1|TRBV12-3/TRBV12-4|.|.
TGTGCCAGCAGTTTCACCGCTCGGGTTGAGCAGTTCTTC
CASSFTARVEQFF
>TRBJ2-5|TRBV5-1|.|.
TGCGCCAGCAGCTCCGGAGGCTACCAAGAGACCCAGTACTTC
CASSSGGYQETQYF
>TRBJ2-5|TRBV12-3/TRBV12-4|TRBD1|many
TGTGCCAGCAGTCTGGACAGGACCCAAGAGACCCAGTACTTC
CASSLDRTQETQYF
>TRBJ1-2|TRBV20-1|.|.
TGCAGTGCTAGAGTATTAAGATATGGCTACACCTTC
CSARVLRYGYTF
>TRBJ2-7|TRBV6-1|TRBD2|few
TGTGCCAGCAGCCCCGGACCTAGCGGGGGGGACGAGCAGTACTTC
CASSPGPSGGDEQYF
>TRBJ2-7|TRBV20-1|.|.
TGCAGTGCTAGAGCTCCGGTGGGCTACGAGCAGTACTTC
CSARAPVGYEQYF
>TRBJ2-3|TRBV14|TRBD2|.
TGTGCCAGCAGCCAAGACCTAGCGGTAGATACGCAGTATTTT
CASSQDLAVDTQYF
>TRBJ1-5|TRBV6-6|.|.
TGTGCCAGCGGCAACGAGGGGGTCCAGCCCCAGCATTTT
CASGNEGVQPQHF
>TRBJ1-2|TRBV20-1|.|.
TGCAGTGCTAGAGCAGGAAATAACTATGGCTACACCTTC
CSARAGNNYGYTF
>TRBJ1-6|TRBV20-1|.|.
TGCAGTGCTAGAGATTCTGCGAATTCACCCCTCCACTTT
CSARDSANSPLHF